This note documents a single TCR beta chain sequence. Original analysis: Quantification of nucleated cells was approximated via reference gene primer amplification. Assay: immunoSEQ multiplex PCR; the TCRdb copy retains only in-frame clones and omits some. The DNA was the basis for D and trimming; V, J and clone size are from that table. Seen here are 200,000 to 250,000 clones, about 80% observed once, and the top ten hold approximately 1.8%. This sample is part of a study of blood T cell repertoires in COVID-19. About the study: Sites in the United States, Italy and Spain provided acute and convalescent COVID-19 samples.

The age range of participants was 18 to 89 years, with residence in about 25 US areas. In assigning cohorts, the study relied on participant-reported clinical history. The sequencing input was PBMCs or T cells enriched from blood (not recorded which). The TCR was taken from a man aged 55 to 70 who had recovered from COVID-19.

The CDR3 loop reads CASSPEGTGLKETQYF. The CDR3 nucleotides read TGTGCCAGCTCACCAGAGGGGACAGGGTTGAAAGAGACCCAGTACTTC. The chain recombines TRBV18 with TRBJ2-5; TRBD1 matches 9 bases. The CDR3 is made up of 16 amino acids. Germline-derived CDR1 and CDR2 are KGHSH and LQKENI. J lost 3 bases, V lost 2 bases, and 7 bases had no gene match.